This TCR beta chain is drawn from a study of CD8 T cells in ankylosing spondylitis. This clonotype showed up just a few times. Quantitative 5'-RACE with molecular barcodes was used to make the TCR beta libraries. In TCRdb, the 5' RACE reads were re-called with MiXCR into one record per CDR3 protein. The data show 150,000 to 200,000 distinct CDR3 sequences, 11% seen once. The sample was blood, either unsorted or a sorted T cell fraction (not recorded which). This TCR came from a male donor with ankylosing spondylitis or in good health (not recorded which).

The CDR3 coding sequence is TGTGCCAGCAGCTCCACAGGGGGACAGTACGAGCAGTACTTC. Its protein product is CASSSTGGQYEQYF. The genes are TRBV7-6 and TRBJ2-7; 8 bases are a match to TRBD1. The CDR3 is 14 residues long. The V segment lost 4 bases and the J segment 4 bases; nucleotides outside the gene matches: 6. Germline CDR1 is SGHVS and CDR2 is FNYEAQ.